The subject of this entry is one T cell receptor beta chain. In the source study's methods: For nucleated cells, counts were estimated from reference gene primer amplification. TCRdb's table, derived via immunoSEQ multiplex PCR, lists solely in-frame clones and lacks some. V, J and clone size are taken as reported in that table, and D and trimming were inferred from the DNA itself. The profile shows over 120,000 clones, roughly three quarters of them singletons. The sample originates from a study of blood T cell repertoires in COVID-19. Whole-study context: Spain, Italy and the United States supplied samples that represented acute and convalescent COVID-19.

The source material was peripheral blood. The TCR was taken from a woman in her seventies with COVID-19, enrolled during active disease.

The CDR3 loop reads CASSLDRTNTGELFF. CDR3 nucleotides: TGTGCCAGCAGCTTGGACAGGACCAACACCGGGGAGCTGTTTTTT. The rearrangement uses TRBV5-4 and TRBJ2-2, with a weak D call TRBD1 (5 bases). This CDR3 region has 15 residues. Trimming took 0 bases from V and 2 from J, leaving 8 bases between them. Germline V gives CDR1 SGHNT, CDR2 YYREEE (reference sequence). Supplemented by reference TRBV5-4 and TRBJ2-2, the full variable domain reads ETGVTQSPTHLIKTRGQQVTLRCSSQSGHNTVSWYQQALGQGPQFIFQYYREEENGRGNFPPRFSGLQFPNYSSELNVNALELDDSALYLCASSLDRTNTGELFFGEGSRLTVL.